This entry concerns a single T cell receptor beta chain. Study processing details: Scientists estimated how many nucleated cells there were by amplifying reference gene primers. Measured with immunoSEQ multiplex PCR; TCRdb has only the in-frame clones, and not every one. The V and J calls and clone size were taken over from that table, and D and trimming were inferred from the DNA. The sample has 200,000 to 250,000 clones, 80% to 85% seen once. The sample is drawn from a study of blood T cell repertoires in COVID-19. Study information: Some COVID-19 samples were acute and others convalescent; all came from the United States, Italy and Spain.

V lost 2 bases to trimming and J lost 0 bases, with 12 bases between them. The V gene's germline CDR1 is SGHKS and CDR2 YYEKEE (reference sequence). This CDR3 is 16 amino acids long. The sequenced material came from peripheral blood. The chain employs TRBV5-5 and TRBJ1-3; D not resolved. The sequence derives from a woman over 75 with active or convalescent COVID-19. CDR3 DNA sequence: TGTGCCAGCAGCTTTGCGGTCGCTACCTCTGGAAACACCATATATTTT. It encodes CASSFAVATSGNTIYF.